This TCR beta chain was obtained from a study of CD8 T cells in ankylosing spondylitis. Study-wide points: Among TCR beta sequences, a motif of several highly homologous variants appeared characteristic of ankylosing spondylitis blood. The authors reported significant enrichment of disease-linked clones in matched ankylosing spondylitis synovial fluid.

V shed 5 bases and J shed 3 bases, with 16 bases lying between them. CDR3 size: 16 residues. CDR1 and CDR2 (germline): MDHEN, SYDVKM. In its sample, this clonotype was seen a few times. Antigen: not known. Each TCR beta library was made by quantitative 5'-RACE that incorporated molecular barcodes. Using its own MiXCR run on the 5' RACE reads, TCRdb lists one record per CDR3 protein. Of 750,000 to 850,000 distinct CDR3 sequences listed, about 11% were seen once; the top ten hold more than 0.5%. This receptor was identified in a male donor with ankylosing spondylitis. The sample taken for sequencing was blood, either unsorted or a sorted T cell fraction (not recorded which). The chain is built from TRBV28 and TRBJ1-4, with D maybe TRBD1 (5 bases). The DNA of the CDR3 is TGTGCCAGCAGTCGCCCAGGCGGGGGACCTAATGAAAAACTGTTTTTT. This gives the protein CASSRPGGGPNEKLFF.